Below, 31 T cell receptor beta chains from the same sample are listed, as sequenced in a study of OX40 agonist ivuxolimab in advanced cancers. TCRdb's table, derived via immunoSEQ multiplex PCR, lists solely in-frame clones and lacks some. This sample carries around 83,000 clones, approximately 85% of them seen once, and the ten largest clones take about 3.8%. The specimen comprised CD4+ or CD8+ T cells sorted from blood, sampled in a trial of the OX40 agonist ivuxolimab. These receptors came from an adult with an advanced solid tumor such as melanoma, head and neck, liver or kidney cancer.

The chain employs TRBV5-6 and TRBJ2-7; TRBD1 matches 8 bases. Trimming at V came to 4 bases and at J to 1 base, leaving 7 bases not matched to a gene. The CDR3 sequence is 15 residues long. CDR1 SGHDT and CDR2 YYEEEE come from the germline V gene. CDR3 region: CASSIWDRRSYEQYF. For the CDR3, the DNA is TGTGCCAGCAGCATATGGGACAGGAGGTCCTACGAGCAGTACTTC.

The rearrangement uses TRBV6-5 and TRBJ2-7, with D perhaps matching TRBD1 (5 bases). In germline, CDR1 is MNHEY, CDR2 SVGAGI. Trimming took 5 bases from V and 7 from J, leaving 15 bases between them. The CDR3 is 13 amino acids. The CDR3 spells CASSDRRGFEQYF. The CDR3 DNA reads TGTGCCAGCAGTGACAGACGTGGCTTTGAGCAGTACTTC.

The V and J genes are TRBV6-5 and TRBJ1-3; tentative D call: TRBD1 (6 bases). Germline V CDR1 and CDR2: MNHEY, SVGAGI. This CDR3 is 15 amino acids long. V gave up 6 bases and J gave up 3 bases, with 15 bases separating them. CDR3 amino acids: CASSQGWAGGNTIYF. The CDR3, as DNA: TGTGCCAGCAGCCAGGGGTGGGCGGGTGGAAACACCATATATTTT.

This clone was found once. The gene calls are TRBV5-1 and TRBJ2-2, with TRBD2 matching 10 bases. After removal of 0 bases from V and 8 bases from J, the junction contained 7 bases not matched to a gene. The CDR3 is 16 residues long. Germline loops: CDR1 SGHRS, CDR2 YFSETQ. DNA of the CDR3: TGCGCCAGCAGCTTGGACCCACTAGCGGGGTCGGGGGAGCTGTTTTTT. Amino acid sequence: CASSLDPLAGSGELFF.

The chain carries TRBV2 and TRBJ2-6; D call uncertain. The germline CDR1 and CDR2 sequences are SNHLY and FYNNEI. The CDR3 consists of 15 residues. V lost 8 bases to trimming and J lost 3 bases, with 14 bases between them. The CDR3 loop reads CASRGEPSGANVLTF. CDR3 coding DNA: TGTGCCAGCCGCGGTGAACCTAGTGGGGCCAACGTCCTGACTTTC.

The CDR3 spells CSVETGTQYF. The CDR3 nucleotides read TGCAGCGTTGAGACAGGGACCCAGTACTTC. This chain connects TRBV29-1 to TRBJ2-5; TRBD1 might be the D (6 bases). Germline loops: CDR1 SQVTM, CDR2 ANQGSEA. Trimming took off 3 bases at V and 7 bases at J, with 6 bases between the two ends. The CDR3 runs to 10 residues.

This clone was observed once. J is TRBJ2-1 and V is TRBV7-2, with TRBD1 matching over 11 bases. The CDR3 runs 14 residues. Per the germline V gene, CDR1 is SGHTA and CDR2 is FQGNSA. V was pared by 5 bases and J by 8 bases, with 5 bases of the junction left unmatched. This chain's CDR3 is CASSIGQGAYEQFF. CDR3 nucleotides: TGTGCCAGCAGCATCGGACAGGGGGCTTATGAGCAGTTCTTC. The complete variable domain, with remaining parts taken from reference TRBV7-2 and TRBJ2-1, reads GAGVSQSPSNKVTEKGKDVELRCDPISGHTALYWYRQSLGQGLEFLIYFQGNSAPDKSGLPSDRFSAERTGGSVSTLTIQRTQQEDSAVYLCASSIGQGAYEQFFGPGTRLTVL.

The V call is TRBV5-4, the J call TRBJ1-3; D unclear. There are 14 residues in the CDR3. Looked up from germline, CDR1 is SGHNT and CDR2 is YYREEE (reference sequence). The V end lost 3 bases, the J end lost 3 bases, and 10 bases lay between the germline ends. The CDR3 coding sequence is TGTGCCAGCAGCTCCGGACGGTTTGGAAACACCATATATTTT. It is translated as CASSSGRFGNTIYF.

This rearrangement joins TRBV27 to TRBJ1-2; the D is unclear. The germline V gene encodes CDR1 MNHEY and CDR2 SMNVEV (reference sequence). This CDR3 has 14 amino acids. V was pared by 6 bases and J by 7 bases, with 18 bases between. The CDR3 DNA sequence: TGTGCCAGCAGCTACGACCGCACACCCTCTGGCTACACCTTC. It is translated as CASSYDRTPSGYTF.

This clone is a singleton in its sample. This is likely a read error, given that the CDR3 carries no conserved phenylalanine or tryptophan at its end. The chain carries TRBV28 and TRBJ1-2; 10 bases line up with TRBD1. V was pared by 5 bases and J by 3 bases, with 6 bases of the junction left unmatched. Germline V gene lookup returns CDR1 MDHEN and CDR2 SYDVKM. This CDR3 region has 15 residues. The CDR3 DNA sequence: TGTGCCAGCAGTCCAGGGACAGGGGCATACTATGGCTACACCCTC. Its translation: CASSPGTGAYYGYTL.

The chain couples TRBV30 to TRBJ1-1; 8 nucleotides align to TRBD1. CDR3 size: 13 residues. CDR1 is GTSNPN, CDR2 SVGIG, per germline (reference sequence). The V and J ends lost 0 bases and 5 bases, in that order; junction bases with no gene match: 2. CDR3 in amino acids: CAWSVDRETEAFF. CDR3 DNA sequence: TGTGCCTGGAGTGTGGACAGGGAAACTGAAGCTTTCTTT.

A few counts support this clone. This CDR3 is CASSLKQETQYF. The DNA of the CDR3 is TGTGCCAGCAGCTTGAAGCAAGAGACCCAGTACTTC. The chain employs TRBV5-6 and TRBJ2-5; D not certain. Per germline, CDR1 SGHDT and CDR2 YYEEEE. The CDR3 runs 12 residues. V lost 1 base, J lost 2 bases, and 3 bases lay in between.

The chain has TRBV28 and TRBJ1-4, with D hard to call. The CDR3 spans 15 residues. The V gene's germline CDR1 is MDHEN and CDR2 SYDVKM. Trimming took off 3 bases at V and 4 bases at J, with 12 bases between the two ends. CDR3 DNA: TGTGCCAGCAGTTTCCCAGCTACGGGTAATGAAAAACTGTTTTTT. Protein: CASSFPATGNEKLFF.

The chain recombines TRBV7-9 with TRBJ2-3; 7 bases match TRBD2. The CDR3 sequence is 15 residues long. V was pared by 5 bases and J by 4 bases, with 9 bases of the junction left unmatched. Germline V gene data show CDR1 as SEHNR and CDR2 as FQNEAQ (reference sequence). This chain's CDR3 is CASSPGRPGADTQYF. CDR3 DNA sequence: TGTGCCAGCAGCCCCGGGAGGCCGGGGGCAGATACGCAGTATTTT.

The gene calls are TRBV27 and TRBJ2-5; the match to TRBD2 covers 8 bases. V dropped 5 bases and J dropped 5; count of bases not matched to a gene: 4. Germline lookup yields CDR1 MNHEY and CDR2 SMNVEV (reference sequence). The CDR3 is 13 amino acids. CDR3 DNA: TGTGCCAGCAGTGGACTAGCATTGGAGACCCAGTACTTC. Encoded protein: CASSGLALETQYF.

The J gene is TRBJ2-2, the V gene TRBV25-1, with D hard to call. V lost 6 bases to trimming and J lost 9 bases, with 14 bases between them. Germline CDR1 reads MGHDK; CDR2 reads SYGVNS. This CDR3 comprises 13 residues. The CDR3 nucleotides are TGTGCCAGCAGGGAAAGCCGGAGTCGGGAGCTGTTTTTT. Its translation: CASRESRSRELFF.

The sample holds a few counts of this clone. This chain connects TRBV9 to TRBJ1-1, with D tentatively TRBD1 (5 bases). The CDR3 loop spans 15 amino acids. V was trimmed by 0 bases and J by 4 bases, leaving 13 bases between them. The germline V gene encodes CDR1 SGDLS and CDR2 YYNGEE. The CDR3: CASSVDGGLGTEAFF. The CDR3 coding sequence is TGTGCCAGCAGCGTAGATGGGGGACTGGGCACTGAAGCTTTCTTT.

The V gene is TRBV2, the J gene TRBJ2-5; tentative D call: TRBD2 (6 bases). Germline V CDR1 and CDR2: SNHLY, FYNNEI. V lost 5 bases and J lost 4, with 8 bases in between. The CDR3 covers 12 residues. The CDR3 region is CASSIGRETQYF. Written as DNA, the CDR3 is TGTGCCAGCAGTATCGGGAGAGAGACCCAGTACTTC.

The chain has TRBV6-5 and TRBJ2-5, with TRBD1 matching 8 bases. The germline gives CDR1 MNHEY, CDR2 SVGAGI. V lost 0 bases and J lost 5; bases outside the gene matches: 8. The CDR3 is 16 residues long. CDR3 sequence: CASSYSGAGGRETQYF. The CDR3 DNA sequence: TGTGCCAGCAGTTACTCAGGGGCAGGGGGCAGGGAGACCCAGTACTTC.

The rearrangement links TRBV29-1 to TRBJ2-1; 9 bases align to TRBD2. Germline trimming cut 4 bases from V and 7 bases from J; bases unmatched to any gene: 8. CDR1 is SQVTM and CDR2 is ANQGSEA in the germline V gene. CDR3 length: 14 amino acids. CDR3 in amino acids: CSVGVAGAWNEQFF. CDR3 sequence (DNA): TGCAGCGTTGGAGTAGCGGGAGCCTGGAATGAGCAGTTCTTC.

The rearrangement uses TRBV6-1 and TRBJ1-2; D remains ambiguous. This CDR3 contains 14 residues. Germline CDR1 and CDR2: MNHNS and SASEGT. Trimming stripped 6 bases from V and 4 bases from J, with 15 bases between. The CDR3 coding sequence is TGTGCCAGCAGCCCAGCCGGGATAGGCTATGGCTACACCTTC. Its protein product is CASSPAGIGYGYTF.

This rearrangement joins TRBV5-4 to TRBJ2-2; D might be TRBD1 or TRBD2, each matching 5 bases. The CDR3 has 17 amino acids. The V gene lost 4 bases and the J gene lost 0 bases, with 16 bases spanning the gap. Germline-derived CDR1 and CDR2 are SGHNT and YYREEE (reference sequence). The CDR3 DNA sequence: TGTGCCAGCAGCCGAGGGGCTAGGGGCGCGAACACCGGGGAGCTGTTTTTT. It codes for CASSRGARGANTGELFF. The full variable domain, with the rest looked up from reference TRBV5-4 and TRBJ2-2, is ETGVTQSPTHLIKTRGQQVTLRCSSQSGHNTVSWYQQALGQGPQFIFQYYREEENGRGNFPPRFSGLQFPNYSSELNVNALELDDSALYLCASSRGARGANTGELFFGEGSRLTVL.

This clone was recorded a few times. The chain uses TRBV7-3 and TRBJ1-2; perhaps TRBD1 as D (5 bases). Germline V CDR1 and CDR2: SGHTA, FQGTGA. V was trimmed by 4 bases and J by 8 bases, leaving 17 bases between them. The CDR3 consists of 14 residues. This CDR3 reads CASSSDPQGGGYTF. CDR3 bases: TGTGCCAGCAGCTCAGATCCGCAGGGAGGCGGCTACACCTTC.

The chain joins TRBV7-2 to TRBJ1-1; D unresolved. Trimming removed 4 bases from V and 2 bases from J, with 11 bases in between. CDR3 length: 14 amino acids. CDR1 SGHTA and CDR2 FQGNSA come from the germline V gene. The CDR3 nucleotides are TGTGCCAGCAGCTCGAACCCAGGAAACACTGAAGCTTTCTTT. Its translation is CASSSNPGNTEAFF. Drawing the rest from reference TRBV7-2 and TRBJ1-1, the complete variable domain is GAGVSQSPSNKVTEKGKDVELRCDPISGHTALYWYRQSLGQGLEFLIYFQGNSAPDKSGLPSDRFSAERTGGSVSTLTIQRTQQEDSAVYLCASSSNPGNTEAFFGQGTRLTVV.

This clone appeared a single time. The rearrangement uses TRBV6-1 and TRBJ2-1; 7 nucleotides match TRBD2. Germline assignment: CDR1 MNHNS and CDR2 SASEGT. The length of the CDR3 is 20 residues. Unmatched junction bases numbered 21, after V lost 4 bases and J lost 3 bases. The CDR3: CASSASGGGFGLADYNEQFF. The CDR3 DNA follows: TGTGCCAGCAGTGCCTCTGGGGGGGGTTTTGGGCTAGCGGACTACAATGAGCAGTTCTTC.

The chain recombines TRBV6-1 with TRBJ2-1, with 13 positions matching TRBD2. V was pared by 6 bases and J by 6 bases, with 2 bases of the junction left unmatched. The CDR3 is 14 amino acids. Germline CDR1 reads MNHNS; CDR2 reads SASEGT. In DNA form, the CDR3 reads TGTGCCAGCAGAGGACTAGCGGGAGTCAATGAGCAGTTCTTC. This gives the protein CASRGLAGVNEQFF.

The rearrangement links TRBV2 to TRBJ1-4; 9 bases align to TRBD1. V lost 0 bases and J lost 17; bases outside the gene matches: 7. CDR3 length: 13 amino acids. Germline lookup yields CDR1 SNHLY and CDR2 FYNNEI. The CDR3 DNA follows: TGTGCCAGCAGTGAAGCCCTTCGGACAGGGGACTTTTTT. This encodes CASSEALRTGDFF.

The chain links TRBV15 to TRBJ1-1; D might be TRBD1 (6 bases). V was clipped by 0 bases and J by 4 bases, with 12 bases between them. In germline, CDR1 is LNHNV, CDR2 YYDKDF (reference sequence). CDR3 size: 15 residues. CDR3 nucleotides: TGTGCCACCAGCAGAGATCCTGGGGGCGGCACTGAAGCTTTCTTT. This translates into CATSRDPGGGTEAFF. The whole variable domain, filled in from reference TRBV15 and TRBJ1-1, reads DAMVIQNPRYQVTQFGKPVTLSCSQTLNHNVMYWYQQKSSQAPKLLFHYYDKDFNNEADTPDNFQSRRPNTSFCFLDIRSPGLGDTAMYLCATSRDPGGGTEAFFGQGTRLTVV.

The CDR3: CASSRRGKSNEKLFF. The CDR3 coding sequence is TGTGCCAGTAGTAGGAGGGGGAAATCTAATGAAAAACTGTTTTTT. The rearrangement links TRBV19 to TRBJ1-4; tentatively, D is TRBD1 (6 bases). The CDR3 has 15 amino acids. V was pared by 4 bases and J by 3 bases, with 12 bases between. Germline loops: CDR1 LNHDA, CDR2 SQIVND (reference sequence).

The CDR3 bases are TGTGCCAGCAGCTTATTCCAGGGGGAAGCCCAGTACTTC. Its protein is CASSLFQGEAQYF. The V gene is TRBV11-2, the J gene TRBJ2-5, with 7 bases lining up with TRBD1. CDR3 length: 13 residues. Trimming took 2 bases from V and 9 from J; bases not matched to a gene: 6. Germline-derived CDR1 and CDR2 are SGHAT and FQNNGV.

The chain employs TRBV5-1 and TRBJ1-6; D not certain. Germline values: CDR1 SGHRS, CDR2 YFSETQ. V was pared by 5 bases and J by 9 bases, with 9 bases between. The CDR3 is 12 residues long. DNA of the CDR3: TGCGCCAGCAGTTCCGTAGGTTCACCCCTCCACTTT. It is translated as CASSSVGSPLHF.